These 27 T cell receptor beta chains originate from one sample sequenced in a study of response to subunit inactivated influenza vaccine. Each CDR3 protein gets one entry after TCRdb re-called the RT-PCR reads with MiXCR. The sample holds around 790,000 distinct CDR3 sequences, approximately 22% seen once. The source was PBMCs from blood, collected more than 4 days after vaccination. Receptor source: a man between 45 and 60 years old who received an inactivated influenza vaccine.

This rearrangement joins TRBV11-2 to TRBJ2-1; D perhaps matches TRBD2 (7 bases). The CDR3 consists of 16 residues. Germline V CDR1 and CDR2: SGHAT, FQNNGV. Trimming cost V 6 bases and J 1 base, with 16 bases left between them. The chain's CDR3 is CASREGGGGSYNEQFF. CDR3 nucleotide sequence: TGTGCCAGCAGGGAAGGGGGGGGTGGGTCCTACAATGAGCAGTTCTTC.

CDR3 protein: CASSPMLGGKATEAFF. The CDR3 bases are TGTGCCAGCAGCCCTATGCTGGGGGGGAAAGCCACTGAAGCTTTCTTT. The V gene is TRBV28, the J gene TRBJ1-1; D perhaps matches TRBD1 (5 bases). From germline, CDR1 is MDHEN and CDR2 SYDVKM. This CDR3 comprises 16 residues. Trimming left V 6 bases short and J 4 bases short, with 21 bases between.

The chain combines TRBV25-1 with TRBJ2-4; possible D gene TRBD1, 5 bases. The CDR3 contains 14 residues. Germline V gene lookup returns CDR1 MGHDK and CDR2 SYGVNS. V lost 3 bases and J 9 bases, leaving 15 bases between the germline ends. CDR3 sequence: CASSDPQGFGIQYF. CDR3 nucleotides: TGTGCCAGCAGTGACCCTCAGGGTTTCGGCATTCAGTACTTC.

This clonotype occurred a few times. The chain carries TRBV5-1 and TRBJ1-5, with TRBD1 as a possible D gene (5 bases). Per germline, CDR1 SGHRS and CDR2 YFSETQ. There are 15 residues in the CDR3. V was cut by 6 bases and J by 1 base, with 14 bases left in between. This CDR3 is CASKPGPGSNQPQHF. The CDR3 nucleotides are TGCGCCAGCAAACCGGGACCGGGAAGCAATCAGCCCCAGCATTTT. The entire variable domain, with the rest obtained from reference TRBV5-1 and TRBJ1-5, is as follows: KAGVTQTPRYLIKTRGQQVTLSCSPISGHRSVSWYQQTPGQGLQFLFEYFSETQRNKGNFPGRFSGRQFSNSRSEMNVSTLELGDSALYLCASKPGPGSNQPQHFGDGTRLSIL.

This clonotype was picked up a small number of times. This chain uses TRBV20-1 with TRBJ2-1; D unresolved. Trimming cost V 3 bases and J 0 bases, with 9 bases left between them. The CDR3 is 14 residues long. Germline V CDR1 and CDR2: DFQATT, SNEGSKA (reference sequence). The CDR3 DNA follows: TGCAGTGCTAGGGTCGTAAGCTCCTACAATGAGCAGTTCTTC. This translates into CSARVVSSYNEQFF.

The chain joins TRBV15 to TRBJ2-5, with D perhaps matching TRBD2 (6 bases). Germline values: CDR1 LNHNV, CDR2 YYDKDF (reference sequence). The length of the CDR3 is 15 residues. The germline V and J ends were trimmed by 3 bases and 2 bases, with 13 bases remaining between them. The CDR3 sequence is CATSSEGTLQETQYF. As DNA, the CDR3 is TGTGCCACCAGCAGCGAGGGGACTCTTCAAGAGACCCAGTACTTC.

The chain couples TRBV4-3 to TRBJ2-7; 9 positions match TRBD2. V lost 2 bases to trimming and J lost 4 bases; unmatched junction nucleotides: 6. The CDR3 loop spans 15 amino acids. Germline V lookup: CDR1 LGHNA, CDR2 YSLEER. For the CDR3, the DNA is TGCGCCAGCAGCCAAATAGCGGGGGACCTTTACGAGCAGTACTTC. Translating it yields CASSQIAGDLYEQYF.

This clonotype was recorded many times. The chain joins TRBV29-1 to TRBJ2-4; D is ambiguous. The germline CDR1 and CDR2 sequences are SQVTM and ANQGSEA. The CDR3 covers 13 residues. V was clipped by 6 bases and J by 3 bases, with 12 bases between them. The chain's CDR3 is CSVGDSVKNIQYF. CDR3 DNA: TGCAGCGTGGGTGACTCAGTCAAAAACATTCAGTACTTC.

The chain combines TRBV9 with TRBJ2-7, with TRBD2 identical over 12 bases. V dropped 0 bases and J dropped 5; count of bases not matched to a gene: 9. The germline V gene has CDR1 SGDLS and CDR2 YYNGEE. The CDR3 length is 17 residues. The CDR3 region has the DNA TGTGCCAGCAGCGTAGGTCTAGCGGGAGGGCCCAGTGACGAGCAGTACTTC. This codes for CASSVGLAGGPSDEQYF.

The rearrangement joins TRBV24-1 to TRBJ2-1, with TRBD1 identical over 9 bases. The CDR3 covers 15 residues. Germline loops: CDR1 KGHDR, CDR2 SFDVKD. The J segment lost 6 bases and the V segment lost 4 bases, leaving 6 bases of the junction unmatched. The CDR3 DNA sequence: TGTGCCACCAGTGACGGGACAGGGTATCGCAATGAGCAGTTCTTC. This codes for CATSDGTGYRNEQFF.

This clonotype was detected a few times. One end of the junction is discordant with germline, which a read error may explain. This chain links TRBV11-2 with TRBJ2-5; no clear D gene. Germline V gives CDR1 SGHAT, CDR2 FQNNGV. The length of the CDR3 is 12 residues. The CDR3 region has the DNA TGTGCCAGCAGCCAGAAAGGGCTCAGCCTTTCCTTC. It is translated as CASSQKGLSLSF. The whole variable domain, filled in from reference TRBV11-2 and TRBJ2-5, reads EAGVAQSPRYKIIEKRQSVAFWCNPISGHATLYWYQQILGQGPKLLIQFQNNGVVDDSQLPKDRFSAERLKGVDSTLKIQPAKLEDSAVYLCASSQKGLSLSFGPGTRLLVL.

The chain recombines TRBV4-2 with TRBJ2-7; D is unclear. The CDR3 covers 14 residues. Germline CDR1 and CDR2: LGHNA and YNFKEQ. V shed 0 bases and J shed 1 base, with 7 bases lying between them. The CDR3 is CASSQDHPSYEQYF. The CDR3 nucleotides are TGTGCCAGCAGCCAAGATCACCCATCCTACGAGCAGTACTTC.

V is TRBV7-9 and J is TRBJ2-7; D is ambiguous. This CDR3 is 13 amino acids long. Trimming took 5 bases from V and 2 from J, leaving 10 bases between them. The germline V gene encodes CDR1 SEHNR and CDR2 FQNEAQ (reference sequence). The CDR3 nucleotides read TGTGCCAGCAGCCCAGATGATCCCTACGAGCAGTACTTC. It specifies CASSPDDPYEQYF.

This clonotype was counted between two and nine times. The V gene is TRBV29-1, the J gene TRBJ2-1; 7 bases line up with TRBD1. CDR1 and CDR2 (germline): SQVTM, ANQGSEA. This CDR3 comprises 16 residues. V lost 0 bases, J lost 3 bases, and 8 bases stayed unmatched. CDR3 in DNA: TGCAGCGTTGAAGATTCATGGGACAGAAACTACAATGAGCAGTTCTTC. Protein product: CSVEDSWDRNYNEQFF.

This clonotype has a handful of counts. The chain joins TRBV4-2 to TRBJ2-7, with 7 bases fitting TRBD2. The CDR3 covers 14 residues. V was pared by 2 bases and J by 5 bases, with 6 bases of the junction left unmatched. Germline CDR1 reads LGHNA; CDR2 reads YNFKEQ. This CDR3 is CASSQQTTSDEQYF. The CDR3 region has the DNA TGTGCCAGCAGCCAACAAACCACTAGCGACGAGCAGTACTTC.

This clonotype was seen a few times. CDR3 DNA sequence: TGTGCCAGCAGCTCCCGGGACGACAATGAGCAGTTCTTC. Translated, it gives CASSSRDDNEQFF. The chain joins TRBV7-2 to TRBJ2-1, with D possibly called TRBD1 or TRBD2 (5 bases each). Germline V gives CDR1 SGHTA, CDR2 FQGNSA. V was clipped by 4 bases and J by 5 bases, with 9 bases between them. There are 13 residues in the CDR3.

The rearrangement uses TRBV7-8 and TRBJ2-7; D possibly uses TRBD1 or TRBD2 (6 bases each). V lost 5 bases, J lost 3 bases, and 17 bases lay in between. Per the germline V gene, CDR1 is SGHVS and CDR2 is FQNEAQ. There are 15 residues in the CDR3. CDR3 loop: CASSPLGGGYYEQYF. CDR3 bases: TGTGCCAGCAGCCCCTTGGGGGGCGGATACTACGAGCAGTACTTC.

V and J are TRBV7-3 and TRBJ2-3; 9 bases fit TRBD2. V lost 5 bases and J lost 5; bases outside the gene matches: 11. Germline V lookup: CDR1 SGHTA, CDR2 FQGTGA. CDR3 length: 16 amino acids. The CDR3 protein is CASSPVGAGGLDTQYF. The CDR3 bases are TGTGCCAGCAGCCCCGTGGGAGCGGGAGGCCTAGATACGCAGTATTTT.

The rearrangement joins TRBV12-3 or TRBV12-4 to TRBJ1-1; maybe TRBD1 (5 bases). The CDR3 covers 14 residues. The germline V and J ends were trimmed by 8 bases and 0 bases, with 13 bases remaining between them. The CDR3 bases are TGTGCCAGCCTATACCGACAGTTGAACACTGAAGCTTTCTTT. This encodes CASLYRQLNTEAFF.

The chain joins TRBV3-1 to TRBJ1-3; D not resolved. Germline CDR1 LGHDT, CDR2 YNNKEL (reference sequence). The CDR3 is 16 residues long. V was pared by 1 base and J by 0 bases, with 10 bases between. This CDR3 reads CASSQVKSYSGNTIYF. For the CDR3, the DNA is TGTGCCAGCAGCCAAGTGAAATCTTACTCTGGAAACACCATATATTTT. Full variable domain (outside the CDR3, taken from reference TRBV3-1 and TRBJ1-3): DTAVSQTPKYLVTQMGNDKSIKCEQNLGHDTMYWYKQDSKKFLKIMFSYNNKELIINETVPNRFSPKSPDKAHLNLHINSLELGDSAVYFCASSQVKSYSGNTIYFGEGSWLTVV.

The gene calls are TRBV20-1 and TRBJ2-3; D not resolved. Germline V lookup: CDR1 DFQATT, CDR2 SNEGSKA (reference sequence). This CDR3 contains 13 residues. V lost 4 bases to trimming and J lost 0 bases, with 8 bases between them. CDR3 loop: CSATSPSTDTQYF. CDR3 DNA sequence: TGCAGTGCTACCTCCCCTAGCACAGATACGCAGTATTTT.

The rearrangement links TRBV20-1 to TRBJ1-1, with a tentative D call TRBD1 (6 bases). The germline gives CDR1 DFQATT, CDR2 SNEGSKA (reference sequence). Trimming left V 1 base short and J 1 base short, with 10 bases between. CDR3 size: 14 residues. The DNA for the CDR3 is TGCAGTGCTAGAGTACAGGGTCCGAACACTGAAGCTTTCTTT. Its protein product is CSARVQGPNTEAFF.

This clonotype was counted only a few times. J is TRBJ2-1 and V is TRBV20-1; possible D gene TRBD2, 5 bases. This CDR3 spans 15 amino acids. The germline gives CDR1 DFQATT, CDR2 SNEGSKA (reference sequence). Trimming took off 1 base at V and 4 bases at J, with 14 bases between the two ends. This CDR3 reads CSARGAERIYNEQFF. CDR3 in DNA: TGCAGTGCTAGAGGAGCGGAGCGAATTTACAATGAGCAGTTCTTC.

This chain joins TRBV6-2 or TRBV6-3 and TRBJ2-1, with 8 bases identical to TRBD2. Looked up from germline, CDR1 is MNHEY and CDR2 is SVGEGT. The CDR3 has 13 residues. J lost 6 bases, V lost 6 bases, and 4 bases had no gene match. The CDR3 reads CASSRGRSNEQFF. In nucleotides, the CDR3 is TGTGCCAGCAGCCGCGGGAGGTCCAATGAGCAGTTCTTC.

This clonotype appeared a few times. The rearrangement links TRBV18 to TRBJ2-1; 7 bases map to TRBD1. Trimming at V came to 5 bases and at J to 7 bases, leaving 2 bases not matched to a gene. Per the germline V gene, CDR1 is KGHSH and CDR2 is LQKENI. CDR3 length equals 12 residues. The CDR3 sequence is CASSTQGNEQFF. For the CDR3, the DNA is TGTGCCAGCTCAACACAGGGGAATGAGCAGTTCTTC.

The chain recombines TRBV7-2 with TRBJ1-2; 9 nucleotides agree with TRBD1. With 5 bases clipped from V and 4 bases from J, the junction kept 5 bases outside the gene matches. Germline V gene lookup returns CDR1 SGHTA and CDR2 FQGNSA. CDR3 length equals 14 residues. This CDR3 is CASSHPGQGYGYTF. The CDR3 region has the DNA TGTGCCAGCAGCCATCCGGGACAGGGCTATGGCTACACCTTC. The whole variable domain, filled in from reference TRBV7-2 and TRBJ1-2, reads GAGVSQSPSNKVTEKGKDVELRCDPISGHTALYWYRQSLGQGLEFLIYFQGNSAPDKSGLPSDRFSAERTGGSVSTLTIQRTQQEDSAVYLCASSHPGQGYGYTFGSGTRLTVV.

Written as DNA, the CDR3 is TGCGCCAGCAGCTTCCGGAAGCCCGGGGAGCTGTTTTTT. It yields the protein CASSFRKPGELFF. The chain carries TRBV5-1 and TRBJ2-2; D is unclear. Trimming pared 2 bases from V and 6 bases from J, leaving 8 bases between. The germline gives CDR1 SGHRS, CDR2 YFSETQ. The CDR3 loop spans 13 amino acids.